Here is one T cell receptor beta chain with its context. No antigen is known for it. A commercial ELISA kit detecting HCMV-specific IgG in serum was used to determine HCMV serostatus. Ficoll density gradient centrifugation was used to isolate peripheral blood mononuclear cells from blood. The data were obtained in a study of T cells expressing NK-cell markers (dated by TCRdb to 2020 to 2022). At the level of the whole study: Seven to nine donors provided sorted CD3+CD56+NKG2C+, CD3+CD56+NKG2C- and CD3+CD56-NKG2C+ T-cell subsets, whose TCR beta-chain repertoires were profiled. Of the eight sequenced donors, seven were found to be HCMV-seropositive and one was found to be HCMV-seronegative. The eight sequenced donors were randomly selected healthy volunteers, three men and five women. Sequencing of the libraries produced 2 x 150 bp reads on Illumina HiSeq 2000/2500, MiSeq or NextSeq.

General conclusions and limits of the study: In roughly six donors, the dominant CD3+CD56+NKG2C+ clonotypes ranked among the top 10 CD8+ clonotypes, making up about 1.0-8% of CD8+ T cells. It remained unclear whether the expanded NKG2C-expressing T cell clones were specific for HCMV antigens. Those dominant clonotypes were again the most abundant among CD3+CD56-NKG2C+ cells in a handful of donors, at about 25-60.1%.

These reads were obtained on an Illumina HiSeq 2000. TCR beta cDNA libraries were prepared using 5'RACE template switching, which introduced a universal primer site and unique molecular identifiers. Priming for cDNA synthesis came from the TCR beta constant segment, and two successive PCR amplification steps followed. From the authors' description of their analysis: MIGEC handled demultiplexing of the reads and grouping by UMI, while MiTCR was used to assemble and quantify clonotypes. To remove erroneous sequences, TCR cDNA sequences were retained only when supported by two or more reads. Downstream repertoire analysis used the tcR package, and clonotypes were matched across fractions by CDR3 nucleotide sequence plus V segment. Antigen specificity was annotated against VDJdb with VDJmatch, allowing one amino acid substitution in CDR3. Following TCRdb reprocessing, every CDR3 protein sequence forms one entry, and DNA is not provided. The V and J calls reflect TCRdb's pipeline rather than the authors' work. The sample's clone listing holds 120,000 to 150,000 distinct CDR3 sequences. About 12% of the sample lies in the top ten.

This receptor was identified in a man aged 18 to 29 in good health. Donor details come from another sample of the same person, matched by shared clones. Specimen: blood T cells: a sorted CD56 or NKG2C T cell subset, CD4+ or CD8+ T cells, or bulk PBMC T cells (not recorded which).

The CDR3: CASSLAGPHSSYNEQFF. This chain joins TRBV12-3 or TRBV12-4 to TRBJ2-1; TCRdb calls TRBD2, which cannot be checked without DNA. The cysteine opens and the phenylalanine closes a CDR3 of 17 amino acids. The DNA sequence is not available.